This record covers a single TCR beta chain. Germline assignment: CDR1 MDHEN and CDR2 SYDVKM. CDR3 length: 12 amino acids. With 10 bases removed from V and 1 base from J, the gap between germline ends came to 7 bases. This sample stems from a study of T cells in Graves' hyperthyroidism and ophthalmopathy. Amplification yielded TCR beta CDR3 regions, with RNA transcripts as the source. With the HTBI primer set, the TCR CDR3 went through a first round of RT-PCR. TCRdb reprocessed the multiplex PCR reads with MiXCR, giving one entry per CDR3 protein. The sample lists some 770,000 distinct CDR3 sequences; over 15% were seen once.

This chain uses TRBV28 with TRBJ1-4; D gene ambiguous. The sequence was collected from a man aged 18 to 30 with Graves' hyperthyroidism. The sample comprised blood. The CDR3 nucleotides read TGTGCCATGGGAAGAACTAATGAAAAACTGTTTTTT. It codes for CAMGRTNEKLFF.